One and the same sample provided the 29 T cell receptor beta chains below, sequenced in a study of memory CD4+ T cells and cytomegalovirus serostatus. Produced via immunoSEQ multiplex PCR; TCRdb's table is partial and in-frame only. This table holds approximately 65,000 clones, over 60% found once. The sort gate was single viable CD3+CD4+CD8-CD45RO+ cells for memory CD4+ T cells. Sequenced sample: memory CD4+ T cells from blood. Receptors were obtained from an adult in good health and CMV-seronegative.

This clone was recorded once. The rearrangement uses TRBV7-3 and TRBJ2-7, with 7 bases that match TRBD2. Germline V gene sequence: CDR1 SGHTA, CDR2 FQGTGA. The junction had 10 bases not matched to a gene; V was cut back by 0 bases and J by 5 bases. This CDR3 contains 16 residues. In nucleotides, the CDR3 is TGTGCCAGCAGCTTAACCGGGGCGGGAGTTCTCCACGAGCAGTACTTC. This translates into CASSLTGAGVLHEQYF.

This clone was observed once. V usage is TRBV7-3 and J usage is TRBJ1-1; 8 bases fit TRBD1. Germline V CDR1 and CDR2: SGHTA, FQGTGA. V dropped 2 bases and J dropped 2; count of bases not matched to a gene: 4. There are 15 residues in the CDR3. The CDR3 coding sequence is TGTGCCAGCAGCTTAGGGGCAGGGGGCAACACTGAAGCTTTCTTT. As protein: CASSLGAGGNTEAFF.

The rearrangement joins TRBV10-3 to TRBJ2-3; no clear D gene. Germline V gene lookup returns CDR1 ENHRY and CDR2 SYGVKD. The CDR3 is made up of 15 amino acids. The ends were cut back, 6 bases at V and 1 base at J, with 14 bases in the middle. The CDR3 is CAISQFLTGTDTQYF. The CDR3 DNA is TGTGCCATCAGCCAGTTCCTCACCGGCACAGATACGCAGTATTTT.

A single count supports this clone. Here the CDR3 DNA reads TGTGCCAGCGGGACAGGAGGGTATGGCTACACCTTC. It translates to CASGTGGYGYTF. The chain combines TRBV7-4 with TRBJ1-2; 8 bases are a match to TRBD1. This CDR3 region has 12 residues. J lost 5 bases, V lost 8 bases, and 4 bases had no gene match. The germline V gene encodes CDR1 SGHVT and CDR2 SQSDAQ.

This chain connects TRBV5-4 to TRBJ2-7; TRBD1 might be the D (6 bases). Deletions cut 2 bases from V and 2 bases from J, with 11 bases between. Germline lookup yields CDR1 SGHNT and CDR2 YYREEE (reference sequence). CDR3 length equals 14 residues. As DNA, the CDR3 is TGTGCCAGCAGCTTTGGGGACATACCCTACGAGCAGTACTTC. Translated, it gives CASSFGDIPYEQYF.

This clone has a handful of counts. This chain uses TRBV7-3 with TRBJ2-1; 7 bases fit TRBD1. Unmatched junction bases numbered 7, after V lost 0 bases and J lost 8 bases. The length of the CDR3 is 15 residues. Per germline, CDR1 SGHTA and CDR2 FQGTGA. The DNA for the CDR3 is TGTGCCAGCAGCTTAACGGGACCAGGGGGATATGAGCAGTTCTTC. This encodes CASSLTGPGGYEQFF.

This chain uses TRBV28 with TRBJ1-6, with a weak D call TRBD1 (5 bases). Germline CDR1 is MDHEN and CDR2 is SYDVKM. CDR3 length equals 15 residues. The V gene lost 10 bases and the J gene lost 10 bases, with 23 bases spanning the gap. The CDR3 DNA follows: TGTGCCACCCTCTGGCAGGCCAGGGAGGAATCACCCCTCCACTTT. Its protein is CATLWQAREESPLHF.

V usage is TRBV10-1 and J usage is TRBJ2-2; D possibly corresponds to TRBD1 (6 bases). The CDR3 totals 14 residues. Germline V gene data show CDR1 as WNHNN and CDR2 as SYGVQD (reference sequence). V was cut by 6 bases and J by 0 bases, with 8 bases left in between. The CDR3 loop reads CASSEGANTGELFF. DNA of the CDR3: TGCGCCAGCAGCGAGGGGGCGAACACCGGGGAGCTGTTTTTT.

This clone was counted between two and nine times. The J gene is TRBJ2-3, the V gene TRBV11-2; the match to TRBD2 covers 14 bases. Looked up from germline, CDR1 is SGHAT and CDR2 is FQNNGV. This CDR3 has 18 amino acids. Unmatched junction bases numbered 13, after V lost 7 bases and J lost 4 bases. The CDR3 loop reads CASIRRGLAGAEADTQYF. The CDR3 nucleotides read TGTGCCAGCATCCGTAGGGGACTAGCGGGAGCTGAGGCAGATACGCAGTATTTT.

The rearrangement joins TRBV18 to TRBJ2-4; D call uncertain. Germline V gives CDR1 KGHSH, CDR2 LQKENI. This CDR3 comprises 16 residues. V was shortened by 0 bases and J by 0 bases, with 9 bases between the two germline ends. The CDR3 loop is CASSPPGSLAKNIQYF. CDR3 nucleotides: TGTGCCAGCTCACCACCGGGCAGCCTAGCCAAAAACATTCAGTACTTC.

The J gene is TRBJ2-1, the V gene TRBV5-6, with 9 bases identical to TRBD2. Germline V lookup: CDR1 SGHDT, CDR2 YYEEEE. CDR3 size: 16 residues. Trimming cost V 4 bases and J 9 bases; bases outside gene matches: 14. The CDR3 here is CASSPHRAGGPGEQFF. As DNA, the CDR3 is TGTGCCAGCAGCCCCCATAGGGCGGGAGGGCCCGGTGAGCAGTTCTTC.

The V gene is TRBV11-2, the J gene TRBJ2-7; D unresolved. Germline V gives CDR1 SGHAT, CDR2 FQNNGV. CDR3 length: 15 amino acids. The germline V and J ends were trimmed by 5 bases and 3 bases, with 17 bases remaining between them. CDR3 coding DNA: TGTGCCAGCAGCCCAGACCCAGAATCATTCTACGAGCAGTACTTC. This translates into CASSPDPESFYEQYF.

This clone has a single count. The J gene is TRBJ2-5, the V gene TRBV2; D might be TRBD1 or TRBD2, each matching 5 bases. The CDR3 runs 13 residues. With 2 bases removed from V and 5 bases from J, the gap between germline ends came to 9 bases. The germline V gene has CDR1 SNHLY and CDR2 FYNNEI. This CDR3 is CASSEIEGETQYF. The CDR3 coding sequence is TGTGCCAGCAGTGAAATCGAGGGGGAGACCCAGTACTTC.

The chain uses TRBV7-2 and TRBJ2-2, with 7 bases identical to TRBD1. Unmatched junction bases numbered 7, after V lost 3 bases and J lost 6 bases. The V gene's germline CDR1 is SGHTA and CDR2 FQGNSA. The CDR3 totals 15 residues. The CDR3 coding sequence is TGTGCCAGCAGCTTCCTACCCCAGGGGGCCGGGGAGCTGTTTTTT. Protein product: CASSFLPQGAGELFF.

V and J are TRBV5-8 and TRBJ2-3; D not certain. Germline values: CDR1 SGHTS, CDR2 YDEGEE. This CDR3 has 14 amino acids. The V end lost 4 bases, the J end lost 9 bases, and 18 bases lay between the germline ends. DNA for the CDR3: TGTGCCAGCAGCCAGGACCCCTTGGCTGGGACGCAGTATTTT. This gives the protein CASSQDPLAGTQYF.

CDR3 DNA sequence: TGTGCCAGCAGCCTCTCAACCGGGACAGGGGTAGGACGCTCCTACAATGAGCAGTTCTTC. Amino acid sequence: CASSLSTGTGVGRSYNEQFF. The gene calls are TRBV7-8 and TRBJ2-1; 10 nucleotides agree with TRBD1. In germline, CDR1 is SGHVS, CDR2 FQNEAQ. This CDR3 is built from 20 residues. The junction had 16 bases not matched to a gene; V was cut back by 5 bases and J by 0 bases.

The chain uses TRBV7-2 and TRBJ2-7; D gene ambiguous. V was clipped by 1 base and J by 2 bases, with 6 bases between them. Germline loops: CDR1 SGHTA, CDR2 FQGNSA. The CDR3 has 13 amino acids. This chain's CDR3 is CASSLESTYEQYF. In DNA form, the CDR3 reads TGTGCCAGCAGCTTAGAATCTACCTACGAGCAGTACTTC. The entire variable domain, with the rest obtained from reference TRBV7-2 and TRBJ2-7, is as follows: GAGVSQSPSNKVTEKGKDVELRCDPISGHTALYWYRQSLGQGLEFLIYFQGNSAPDKSGLPSDRFSAERTGGSVSTLTIQRTQQEDSAVYLCASSLESTYEQYFGPGTRLTVT.

The chain carries TRBV15 and TRBJ1-1; D not certain. The CDR3 loop spans 15 amino acids. The germline CDR1 and CDR2 sequences are LNHNV and YYDKDF (reference sequence). V lost 5 bases, J lost 0 bases, and 13 bases lay in between. CDR3 amino acids: CATSGLNRVNTEAFF. DNA of the CDR3: TGTGCCACCAGCGGACTAAACCGTGTGAACACTGAAGCTTTCTTT. The variable domain in full, with the rest retrieved from reference TRBV15 and TRBJ1-1, is DAMVIQNPRYQVTQFGKPVTLSCSQTLNHNVMYWYQQKSSQAPKLLFHYYDKDFNNEADTPDNFQSRRPNTSFCFLDIRSPGLGDTAMYLCATSGLNRVNTEAFFGQGTRLTVV.

Points on this clone: Within the sample, other DNA sequences also encode this same CDR3. V gene TRBV9 combines with J gene TRBJ2-3; weak D call: TRBD1 (6 bases). Between the trimmed V and J ends, which lost 3 bases and 4 bases, there was a span of 9 bases. Germline-derived CDR1 and CDR2 are SGDLS and YYNGEE. The CDR3 loop spans 13 amino acids. The CDR3 sequence is CASSAGAPDTQYF. In DNA, the CDR3 is TGTGCCAGCAGCGCAGGGGCCCCAGATACGCAGTATTTT.

V is TRBV6-6 and J is TRBJ2-5, with D perhaps TRBD1 (6 bases). Trimming removed 0 bases from V and 3 bases from J, with 8 bases in between. The CDR3 loop spans 14 amino acids. From germline, CDR1 is MNHNY and CDR2 SVGAGI (reference sequence). CDR3 sequence reads: CASSYSNREETQYF. In DNA form, the CDR3 reads TGTGCCAGCAGTTACTCGAACAGGGAAGAGACCCAGTACTTC.

This chain links TRBV6-1 with TRBJ1-5; weak D call: TRBD1 (6 bases). The CDR3 has 17 residues. Germline assignment: CDR1 MNHNS and CDR2 SASEGT. The germline V and J ends were trimmed by 4 bases and 4 bases, with 20 bases remaining between them. Here the CDR3 DNA reads TGTGCCAGCAGTGGTTACAGGGCTCTCGCCAGTAATCAGCCCCAGCATTTT. It codes for CASSGYRALASNQPQHF.

The V gene is TRBV21-1, the J gene TRBJ1-1; TRBD1 is the table's D call and was not checked against the DNA. TRBV21-1 is noted as a pseudogene. The CDR3 contains 16 residues. Here the CDR3 reads CASSKGSNRGTAEAFF. CDR3 nucleotides: TGTGCCAGCAGCAAAGGCTCGAACCGGGGGACAGCTGAAGCTTTCTTT.

The rearrangement links TRBV15 to TRBJ1-5; D possibly corresponds to TRBD1 (6 bases). Trimming left V 5 bases short and J 6 bases short, with 20 bases between. CDR1 LNHNV and CDR2 YYDKDF come from the germline V gene (reference sequence). The CDR3 covers 16 residues. DNA of the CDR3: TGTGCCACCAGCCCCCGCCCCGGCAGGGGAGCTCAGCCCCAGCATTTT. This codes for CATSPRPGRGAQPQHF.

This chain uses TRBV30 with TRBJ2-3; D gene ambiguous. CDR3 length: 12 residues. V lost 0 bases to trimming and J lost 4 bases, with 5 bases between them. Looked up from germline, CDR1 is GTSNPN and CDR2 is SVGIG (reference sequence). In DNA form, the CDR3 reads TGTGCCTGGAGTGTATCGTCAGATACGCAGTATTTT. As protein: CAWSVSSDTQYF. Full variable domain (outside the CDR3, taken from reference TRBV30 and TRBJ2-3): SQTIHQWPATLVQPVGSPLSLECTVEGTSNPNLYWYRQAAGRGLQLLFYSVGIGQISSEVPQNLSASRPQDRQFILSSKKLLLSDSGFYLCAWSVSSDTQYFGPGTRLTVL.

The chain has TRBV12-5 and TRBJ2-1; TRBD1 agrees at 8 bases. CDR1 is LGHNT, CDR2 FRNRAP, per germline. V lost 0 bases to trimming and J lost 13 bases; unmatched junction nucleotides: 5. The CDR3 loop spans 13 amino acids. CDR3 in amino acids: CASGLVRDRGQFF. In DNA form, the CDR3 reads TGTGCTAGTGGTTTGGTTCGAGACAGGGGTCAGTTCTTC.

The V call is TRBV5-6, the J call TRBJ2-2, with D maybe TRBD2 (6 bases). Trimming cost V 4 bases and J 8 bases, with 12 bases left between them. The CDR3 has 13 residues. Per germline, CDR1 SGHDT and CDR2 YYEEEE. This CDR3 reads CASSVGGLGELFF. CDR3 DNA: TGTGCCAGCAGCGTGGGAGGCCTGGGGGAGCTGTTTTTT.

This chain uses TRBV5-1 with TRBJ2-7, with 10 bases that match TRBD2. Germline CDR1 SGHRS, CDR2 YFSETQ. The ends lost 2 bases at V and 2 bases at J; junction bases unmatched: 7. This CDR3 is 16 amino acids long. DNA for the CDR3: TGCGCCAGCAGCTTCCAACCTAGCGGGAGAACCTACGAGCAGTACTTC. It codes for CASSFQPSGRTYEQYF.

This clone was observed a handful of times. The J gene is TRBJ1-2, the V gene TRBV7-6; D remains unclear. Trimming shortened V by 3 bases and J by 5 bases, and 10 bases separated the two germline ends. The CDR3 has 13 amino acids. CDR1 and CDR2 from the germline V gene are SGHVS and FNYEAQ. In DNA form, the CDR3 reads TGTGCCAGCAGCTTGGACGGACGATATGGCTACACCTTC. This gives the protein CASSLDGRYGYTF.

The table lists this clone with a few counts. CDR3 amino acids: CASSQDYRNYEQYF. Here the CDR3 DNA reads TGCGCCAGCAGCCAAGATTACAGGAACTACGAGCAGTACTTC. This chain joins TRBV4-3 and TRBJ2-7; D is possibly TRBD1 (5 bases). Germline V gives CDR1 LGHNA, CDR2 YSLEER. This CDR3 comprises 14 residues. V was pared by 0 bases and J by 3 bases, with 9 bases between.